Listed below are T cell receptor beta chains from one sample, sequenced in a study of blood T cells in healthy people across ages. MiXCR, applied by TCRdb to the 5' RACE reads, yields one record per CDR3 protein. Here the sample spans under 1,000,000 distinct CDR3 sequences, 35% to 40% being singletons. Material: blood. These receptors were collected from a man between 18 and 29 years old in good health. Each CDR3 is given without its conserved first and last residue.

v_call	j_call	cdr3_aa
TRBV6-6	TRBJ1-1	ASSYSHNAEAF
TRBV7-2	TRBJ2-1	ASSSIGDDNEQF
TRBV20-1	TRBJ1-2	SARDAGLSYGYT
TRBV20-1	TRBJ2-1	SAHSGTSGGWGYNEQF
TRBV12-3/TRBV12-4	TRBJ1-6	ASRDRVNSPLH
TRBV4-1	TRBJ1-2	ASSQVFGNYGYT
TRBV28	TRBJ2-7	ASSSVEGSSYEQY
TRBV5-5	TRBJ1-2	ASSRDRVSNYGYT
TRBV29-1	TRBJ2-1	SVEVGPLSYNEQF
TRBV27	TRBJ1-5	ANKPGQGNQPQH
TRBV7-8	TRBJ2-3	ASSSWDSRTDTQY
TRBV7-3	TRBJ2-3	ASSLPGQLNTDTQY
TRBV21-1	TRBJ2-5	ARDEGTQY
TRBV20-1	TRBJ2-4	SARDPFRYPKNIQY
TRBV2	TRBJ2-3	AGGRDYSTDTQY
TRBV12-3/TRBV12-4	TRBJ1-5	ASSLWNTGTGGRQPQH
TRBV29-1	TRBJ1-1	SVAGQFMNTEAF
TRBV12-3/TRBV12-4	TRBJ2-3	ASSFAAGGRTDTQY
TRBV7-2	TRBJ1-3	ASSPGQGFGNTIY
TRBV3-1	TRBJ2-7	ASSQGPSGALSYEQY
TRBV12-3/TRBV12-4	TRBJ1-2	ASSPGQFSRGYT
TRBV20-1	TRBJ2-2	SAQQGQLNTGELF
TRBV4-1	TRBJ2-5	ASSQEVASGGANEQY
TRBV6-2/TRBV6-3	TRBJ1-5	AAASLEDQPQH
TRBV12-3/TRBV12-4	TRBJ2-2	ASSLNTANTGELF
TRBV24-1	TRBJ2-5	ATSDRGGPQETQY
TRBV20-1	TRBJ2-5	SARGSKETQY
TRBV5-5	TRBJ1-1	ASSLWERTF
TRBV3-1	-	ASSHVSSGGQETQY
TRBV29-1	-	SVGTSDYYEQY
TRBV7-2	TRBJ1-1	ASSFRDRNTEAF
TRBV20-1	TRBJ2-3	SARDRAGTETQY
TRBV6-2/TRBV6-3	TRBJ1-5	ASTLLNQPQH
TRBV12-3/TRBV12-4	-	ASIRDSRTYNEQY
TRBV20-1	TRBJ2-2	SARVGATGELF
TRBV6-1	TRBJ2-5	ASSASQGARQETQY
TRBV4-3	TRBJ2-6	ASSQEGTLRANVLT
TRBV7-9	TRBJ2-3	ASSFGAEADTQY
TRBV20-1	TRBJ2-2	SARPITSGTNTGELF
TRBV2	TRBJ1-1	ASSEKRGAGFTEAF
TRBV27	TRBJ2-1	ASSLSKNNEQF
TRBV2	TRBJ2-3	ASDAPQRLGTDTQY
TRBV12-3/TRBV12-4	TRBJ2-3	ASSSSSGEVRVSDTQY
TRBV5-1	TRBJ1-2	ASSWAEGDGYT
TRBV5-1	TRBJ1-1	ASSQQGGDTEAF
TRBV4-1	TRBJ1-5	ASSQDPGGFQPQH
TRBV9	TRBJ1-1	ASSPRWMNTEAF
TRBV12-3/TRBV12-4	TRBJ1-1	ASSFAADRATEAF
TRBV4-3	TRBJ1-1	ASSQDVGRSWAF